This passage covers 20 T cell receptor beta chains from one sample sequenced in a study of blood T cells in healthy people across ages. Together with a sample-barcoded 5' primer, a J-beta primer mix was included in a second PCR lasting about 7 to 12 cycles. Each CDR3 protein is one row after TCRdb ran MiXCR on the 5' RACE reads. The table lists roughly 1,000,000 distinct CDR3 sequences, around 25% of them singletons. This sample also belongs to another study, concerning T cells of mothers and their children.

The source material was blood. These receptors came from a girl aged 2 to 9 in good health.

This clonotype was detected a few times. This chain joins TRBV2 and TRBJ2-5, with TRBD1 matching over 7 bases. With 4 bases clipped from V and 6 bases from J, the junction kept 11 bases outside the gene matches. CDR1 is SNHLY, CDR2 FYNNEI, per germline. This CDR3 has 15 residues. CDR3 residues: CASSGVQGLGKTQYF. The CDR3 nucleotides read TGTGCCAGCAGTGGAGTACAGGGGCTGGGGAAGACCCAGTACTTC. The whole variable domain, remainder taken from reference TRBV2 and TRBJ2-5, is EPEVTQTPSHQVTQMGQEVILRCVPISNHLYFYWYRQILGQKVEFLVSFYNNEISEKSEIFDDQFSVERPDGSNFTLKIRSTKLEDSAMYFCASSGVQGLGKTQYFGPGTRLLVL.

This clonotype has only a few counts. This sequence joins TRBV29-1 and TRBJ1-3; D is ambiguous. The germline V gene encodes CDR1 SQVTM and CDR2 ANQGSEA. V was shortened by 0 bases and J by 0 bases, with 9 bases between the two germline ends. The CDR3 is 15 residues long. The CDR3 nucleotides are TGCAGCGTTGAAGAAGGAGGGAGCTCTGGAAACACCATATATTTT. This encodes CSVEEGGSSGNTIYF.

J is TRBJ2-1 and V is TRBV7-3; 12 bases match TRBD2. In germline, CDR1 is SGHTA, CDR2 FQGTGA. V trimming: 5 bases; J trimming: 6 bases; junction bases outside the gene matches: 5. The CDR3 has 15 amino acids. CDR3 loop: CASSAGTSGLNEQFF. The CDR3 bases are TGTGCCAGCAGCGCCGGGACTAGCGGGCTCAATGAGCAGTTCTTC.

CDR3 protein: CASSLARGIDGYTF. CDR3 DNA: TGTGCCAGCAGCTTGGCGCGGGGAATAGATGGCTACACCTTC. V and J are TRBV5-6 and TRBJ1-2; no clear D gene. CDR1 SGHDT and CDR2 YYEEEE come from the germline V gene. This CDR3 is built from 14 residues. With 0 bases removed from V and 6 bases from J, the gap between germline ends came to 12 bases.

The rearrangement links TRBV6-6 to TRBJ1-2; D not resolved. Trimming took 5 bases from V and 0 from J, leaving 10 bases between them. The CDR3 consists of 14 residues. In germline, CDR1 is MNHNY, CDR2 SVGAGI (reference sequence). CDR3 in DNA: TGTGCCAGCAGTCCCGAGTTCGCTAACTATGGCTACACCTTC. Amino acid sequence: CASSPEFANYGYTF.

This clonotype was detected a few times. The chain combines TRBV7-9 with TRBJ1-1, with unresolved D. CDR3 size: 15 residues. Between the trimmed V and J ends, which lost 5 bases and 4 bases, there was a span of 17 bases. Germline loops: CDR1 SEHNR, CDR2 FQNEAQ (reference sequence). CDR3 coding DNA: TGTGCCAGCAGCCCCGGACCCTTTAAAGGCACTGAAGCTTTCTTT. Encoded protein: CASSPGPFKGTEAFF.

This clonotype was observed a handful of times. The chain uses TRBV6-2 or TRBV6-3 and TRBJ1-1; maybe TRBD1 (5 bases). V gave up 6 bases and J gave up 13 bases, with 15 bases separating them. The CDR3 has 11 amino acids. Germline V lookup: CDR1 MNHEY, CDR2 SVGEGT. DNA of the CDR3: TGTGCCAGCAGATACGGACAAGAGGATTTCTTT. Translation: CASRYGQEDFF.

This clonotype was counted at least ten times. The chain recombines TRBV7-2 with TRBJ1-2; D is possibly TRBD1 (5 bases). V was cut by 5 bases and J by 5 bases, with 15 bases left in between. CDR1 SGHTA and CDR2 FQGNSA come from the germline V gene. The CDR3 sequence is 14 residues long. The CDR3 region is CASSLGTGGYGYTF. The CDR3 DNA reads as TGTGCCAGCAGCCTGGGGACGGGGGGTTATGGCTACACCTTC.

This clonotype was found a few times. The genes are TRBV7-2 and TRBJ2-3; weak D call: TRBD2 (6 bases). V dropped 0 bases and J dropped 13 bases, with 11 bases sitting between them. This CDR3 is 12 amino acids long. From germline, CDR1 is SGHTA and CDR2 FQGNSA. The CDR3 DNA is TGTGCCAGCAGCTTAGCTGTGACTAGGGAGTATTTT. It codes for CASSLAVTREYF.

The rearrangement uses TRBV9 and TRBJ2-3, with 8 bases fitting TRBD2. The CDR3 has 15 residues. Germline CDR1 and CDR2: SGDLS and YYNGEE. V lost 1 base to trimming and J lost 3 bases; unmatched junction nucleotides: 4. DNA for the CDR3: TGTGCCAGCAGCGTAAACACGGGAGGGACAGATACGCAGTATTTT. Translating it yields CASSVNTGGTDTQYF. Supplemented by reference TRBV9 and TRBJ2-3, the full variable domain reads DSGVTQTPKHLITATGQRVTLRCSPRSGDLSVYWYQQSLDQGLQFLIQYYNGEERAKGNILERFSAQQFPDLHSELNLSSLELGDSALYFCASSVNTGGTDTQYFGPGTRLTVL.

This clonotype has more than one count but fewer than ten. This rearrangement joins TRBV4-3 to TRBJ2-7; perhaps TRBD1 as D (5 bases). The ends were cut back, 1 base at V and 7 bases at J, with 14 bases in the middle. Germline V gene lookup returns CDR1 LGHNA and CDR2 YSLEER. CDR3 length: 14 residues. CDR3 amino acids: CASSQVPGDREQYF. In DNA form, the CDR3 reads TGCGCCAGCAGCCAAGTCCCAGGAGACAGAGAGCAGTACTTC.

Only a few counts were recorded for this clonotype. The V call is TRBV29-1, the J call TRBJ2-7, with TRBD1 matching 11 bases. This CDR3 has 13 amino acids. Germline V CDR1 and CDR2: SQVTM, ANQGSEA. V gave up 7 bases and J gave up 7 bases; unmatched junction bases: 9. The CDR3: CSAGGGQGDEQYF. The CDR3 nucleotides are TGCAGCGCCGGAGGGGGACAGGGGGATGAGCAGTACTTC.

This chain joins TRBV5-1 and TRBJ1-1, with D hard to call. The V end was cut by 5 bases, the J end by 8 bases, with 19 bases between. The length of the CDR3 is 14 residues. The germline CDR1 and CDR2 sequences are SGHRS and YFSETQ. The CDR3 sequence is CASRGRPDGEEAFF. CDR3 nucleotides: TGCGCCAGCAGGGGGAGGCCGGATGGAGAAGAAGCTTTCTTT. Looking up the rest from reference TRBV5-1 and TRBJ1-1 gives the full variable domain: KAGVTQTPRYLIKTRGQQVTLSCSPISGHRSVSWYQQTPGQGLQFLFEYFSETQRNKGNFPGRFSGRQFSNSRSEMNVSTLELGDSALYLCASRGRPDGEEAFFGQGTRLTVV.

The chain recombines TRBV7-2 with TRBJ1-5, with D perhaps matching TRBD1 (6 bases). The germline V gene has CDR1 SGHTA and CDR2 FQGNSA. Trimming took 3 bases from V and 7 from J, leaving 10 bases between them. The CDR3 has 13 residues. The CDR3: CASSFTGRQPQHF. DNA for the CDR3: TGTGCCAGCAGCTTCACAGGGAGGCAGCCCCAGCATTTT. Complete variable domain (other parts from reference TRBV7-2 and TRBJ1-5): GAGVSQSPSNKVTEKGKDVELRCDPISGHTALYWYRQSLGQGLEFLIYFQGNSAPDKSGLPSDRFSAERTGGSVSTLTIQRTQQEDSAVYLCASSFTGRQPQHFGDGTRLSIL.

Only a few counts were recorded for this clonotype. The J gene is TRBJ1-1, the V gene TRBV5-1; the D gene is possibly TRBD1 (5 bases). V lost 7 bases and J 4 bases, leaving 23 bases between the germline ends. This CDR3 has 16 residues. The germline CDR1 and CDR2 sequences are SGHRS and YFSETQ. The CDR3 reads CASASGTGWVGTEAFF. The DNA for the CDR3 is TGCGCCAGCGCCTCGGGGACTGGCTGGGTGGGCACTGAAGCTTTCTTT.

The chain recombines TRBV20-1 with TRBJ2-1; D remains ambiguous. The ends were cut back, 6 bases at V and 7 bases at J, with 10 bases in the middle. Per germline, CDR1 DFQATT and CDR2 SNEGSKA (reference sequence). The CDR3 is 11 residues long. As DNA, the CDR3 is TGCAGTGCGAGGCCCTGGAATGAGCAGTTCTTC. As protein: CSARPWNEQFF.

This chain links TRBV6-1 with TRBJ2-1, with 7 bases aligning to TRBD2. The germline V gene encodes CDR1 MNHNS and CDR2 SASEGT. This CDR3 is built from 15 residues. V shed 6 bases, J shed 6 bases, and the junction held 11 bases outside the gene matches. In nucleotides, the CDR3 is TGTGCCAGCAGCCCAGCGGGGTCTACGCGCAATGAGCAGTTCTTC. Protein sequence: CASSPAGSTRNEQFF.

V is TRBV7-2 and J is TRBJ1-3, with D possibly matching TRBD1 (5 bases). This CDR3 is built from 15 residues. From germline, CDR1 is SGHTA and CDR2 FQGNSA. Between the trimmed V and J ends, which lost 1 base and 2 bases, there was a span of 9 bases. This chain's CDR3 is CASSLGGGAGNTIYF. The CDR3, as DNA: TGTGCCAGCAGCTTAGGTGGAGGGGCTGGAAACACCATATATTTT.

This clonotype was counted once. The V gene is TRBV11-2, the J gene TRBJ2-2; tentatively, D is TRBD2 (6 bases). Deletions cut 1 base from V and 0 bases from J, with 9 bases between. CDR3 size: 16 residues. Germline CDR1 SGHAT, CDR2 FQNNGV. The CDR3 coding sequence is TGTGCCAGCAGCTTAGGGTGGGGGGCGAACACCGGGGAGCTGTTTTTT. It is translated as CASSLGWGANTGELFF.

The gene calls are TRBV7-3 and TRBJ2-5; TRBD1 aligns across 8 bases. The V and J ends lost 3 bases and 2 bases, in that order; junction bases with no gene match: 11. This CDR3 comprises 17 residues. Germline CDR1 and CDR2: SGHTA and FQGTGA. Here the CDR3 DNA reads TGTGCCAGCAGCTTTCAGGGCAGGGGGCTAGGGCAAGAGACCCAGTACTTC. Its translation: CASSFQGRGLGQETQYF.